This T cell receptor beta chain emerged from a study of blood T cell repertoires in COVID-19. Overall study context: The United States, Italy and Spain provided the acute and convalescent COVID-19 samples. From T cells, B-cell-depleted T cells, or PBMCs came the material, which was cDNA or gDNA.

Germline CDR1 is SGDLS and CDR2 is YYNGEE. J was trimmed by 3 bases and V by 0 bases; bases with no gene match: 2. The length of the CDR3 is 15 residues. How the authors handled the data: By means of reference gene primer amplification, nucleated cell counts were estimated. The method was immunoSEQ multiplex PCR; TCRdb's version includes in-frame clones alone and lacks a portion of them. V, J and clone size are those of that table, while D and trimming were read from the DNA. The table includes around 230,000 clones, around four fifths detected once. This clonotype was obtained from a woman aged 60-75 years with active or convalescent COVID-19. The sequenced sample was peripheral blood. The chain joins TRBV9 to TRBJ2-2; 7 bases align to TRBD1. CDR3 region: CASSVGTGDTGELFF. The CDR3 DNA reads as TGTGCCAGCAGCGTAGGGACAGGAGACACCGGGGAGCTGTTTTTT.